This T cell receptor (beta chain) was obtained from a study of shared clonotypes between healthy human individuals. General study findings and limits: Non-shared clonotypes had lower generation probabilities than clonotypes shared by all four sorted-subset donors.

Running of the assay took place at deep level. Using immunoSEQ multiplex PCR, the repertoire was profiled, and TCRdb retains in-frame clones only, with some absent. The top ten hold 1.5% to 2% of the sample, which has 730,000 or so clones, roughly 70% seen once. V shed 4 bases, J shed 2 bases, and the junction held 10 bases outside the gene matches. The CDR3 length is 16 residues. The germline CDR1 and CDR2 sequences are SGHNT and YENEEA. Notes on this clone: Antigen: not known.

This sequence was found in a woman under 40 in good health. The sample consisted of memory CD4+ T cells sorted from blood. The subset denotes: CD45RA-negative fraction. The chain couples TRBV11-3 to TRBJ2-7, with 8 bases identical to TRBD2. CDR3 in amino acids: CASSSQRLAGPYEQYF. DNA for the CDR3: TGTGCCAGCAGCTCCCAGCGGCTAGCGGGCCCCTACGAGCAGTACTTC.